This T cell receptor (beta chain) was retrieved from a study of blood T cell repertoires in COVID-19. This table comes from immunoSEQ multiplex PCR, and its TCRdb copy is limited to in-frame clones, with some not included. The table has 120,000 or so clones, approximately 81% seen once. Germline V gene sequence: CDR1 MNHEY, CDR2 SVGEGT. With 4 bases removed from V and 0 bases from J, the gap between germline ends came to 14 bases. The CDR3 covers 16 residues. This TCR was sampled from a man in his fifties or sixties with acute or convalescent COVID-19. Sequenced: peripheral blood. This sequence joins TRBV6-2 or TRBV6-3 and TRBJ2-3, with D maybe TRBD1 (6 bases). The CDR3 is CASSFSGETSTDTQYF. As DNA, the CDR3 is TGTGCCAGCAGTTTTTCAGGGGAGACAAGCACAGATACGCAGTATTTT.